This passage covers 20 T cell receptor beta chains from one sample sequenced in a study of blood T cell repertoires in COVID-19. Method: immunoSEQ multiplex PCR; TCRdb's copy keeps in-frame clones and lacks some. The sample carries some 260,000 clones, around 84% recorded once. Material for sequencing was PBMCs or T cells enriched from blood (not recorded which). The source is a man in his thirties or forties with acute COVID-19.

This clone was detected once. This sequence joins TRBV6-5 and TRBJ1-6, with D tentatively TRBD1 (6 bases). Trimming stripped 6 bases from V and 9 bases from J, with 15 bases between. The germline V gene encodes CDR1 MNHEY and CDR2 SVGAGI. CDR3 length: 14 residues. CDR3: CASSRDTGASPLHF. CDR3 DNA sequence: TGTGCCAGCAGCCGGGACACTGGTGCTTCACCCCTCCACTTT.

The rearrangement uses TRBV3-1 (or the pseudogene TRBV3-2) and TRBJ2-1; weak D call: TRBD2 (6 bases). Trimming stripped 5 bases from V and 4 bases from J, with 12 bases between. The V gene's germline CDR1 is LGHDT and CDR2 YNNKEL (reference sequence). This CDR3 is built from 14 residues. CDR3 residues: CASSGLASYNEQFF. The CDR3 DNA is TGTGCCAGCAGCGGGCTAGCGTCATACAATGAGCAGTTCTTC.

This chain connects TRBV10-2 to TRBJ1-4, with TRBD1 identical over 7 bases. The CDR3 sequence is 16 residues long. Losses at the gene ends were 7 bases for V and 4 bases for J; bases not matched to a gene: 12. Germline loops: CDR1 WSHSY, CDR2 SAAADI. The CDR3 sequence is CASTAEGNRGNEKLFF. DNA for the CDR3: TGCGCCAGCACTGCAGAGGGGAACAGGGGTAATGAAAAACTGTTTTTT.

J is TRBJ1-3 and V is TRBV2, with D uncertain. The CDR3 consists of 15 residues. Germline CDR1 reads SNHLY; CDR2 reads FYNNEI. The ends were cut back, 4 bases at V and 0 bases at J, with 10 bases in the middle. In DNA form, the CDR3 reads TGTGCCAGCAGTGTGCGGTCCATCTCTGGAAACACCATATATTTT. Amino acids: CASSVRSISGNTIYF.

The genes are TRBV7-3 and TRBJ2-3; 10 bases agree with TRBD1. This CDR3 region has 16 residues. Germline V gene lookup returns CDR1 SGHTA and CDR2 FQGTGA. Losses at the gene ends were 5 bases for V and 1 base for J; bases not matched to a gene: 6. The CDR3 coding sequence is TGTGCCAGCAGCATGAGAGGGACAGGGGGCACAGATACGCAGTATTTT. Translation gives CASSMRGTGGTDTQYF.

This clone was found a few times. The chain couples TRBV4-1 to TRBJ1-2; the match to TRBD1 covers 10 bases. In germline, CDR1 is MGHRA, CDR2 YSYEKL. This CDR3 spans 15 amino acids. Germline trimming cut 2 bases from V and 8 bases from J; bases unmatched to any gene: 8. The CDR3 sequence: CASSQPGTGERGYTF. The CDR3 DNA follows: TGCGCCAGCAGCCAACCAGGGACAGGGGAGAGAGGCTACACCTTC.

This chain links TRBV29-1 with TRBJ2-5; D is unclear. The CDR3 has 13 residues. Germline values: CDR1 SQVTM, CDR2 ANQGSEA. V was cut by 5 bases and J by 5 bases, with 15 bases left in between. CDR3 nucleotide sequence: TGCAGCGTTCCCTTTCCAGGTTGGGAGACCCAGTACTTC. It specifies CSVPFPGWETQYF.

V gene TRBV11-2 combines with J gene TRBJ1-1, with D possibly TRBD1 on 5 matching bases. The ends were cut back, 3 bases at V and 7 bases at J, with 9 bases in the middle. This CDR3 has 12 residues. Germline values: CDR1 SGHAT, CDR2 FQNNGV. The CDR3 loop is CASSFSGLEAFF. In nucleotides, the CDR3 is TGTGCCAGCAGCTTTTCAGGGCTTGAAGCTTTCTTT. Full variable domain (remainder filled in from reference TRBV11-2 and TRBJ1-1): EAGVAQSPRYKIIEKRQSVAFWCNPISGHATLYWYQQILGQGPKLLIQFQNNGVVDDSQLPKDRFSAERLKGVDSTLKIQPAKLEDSAVYLCASSFSGLEAFFGQGTRLTVV.

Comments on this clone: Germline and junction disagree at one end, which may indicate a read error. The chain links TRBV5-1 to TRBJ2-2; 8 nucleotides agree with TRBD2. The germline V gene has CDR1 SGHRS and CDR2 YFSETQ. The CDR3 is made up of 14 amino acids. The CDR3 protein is CASPAGENTGELFF. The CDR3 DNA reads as TGTGCCAGCCCAGCGGGAGAGAACACCGGGGAGCTGTTTTTT.

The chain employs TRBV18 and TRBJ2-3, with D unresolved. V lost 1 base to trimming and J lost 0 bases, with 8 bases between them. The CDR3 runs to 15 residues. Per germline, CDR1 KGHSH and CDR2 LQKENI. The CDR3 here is CASSPRAESTDTQYF. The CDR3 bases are TGTGCCAGCTCACCACGTGCGGAGAGCACAGATACGCAGTATTTT.

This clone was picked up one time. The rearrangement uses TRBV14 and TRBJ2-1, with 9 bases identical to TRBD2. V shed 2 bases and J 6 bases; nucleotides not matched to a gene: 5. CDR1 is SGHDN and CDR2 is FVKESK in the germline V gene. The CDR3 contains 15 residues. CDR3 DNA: TGTGCCAGCAGCCAACTCGGGACTAGCATCAATGAGCAGTTCTTC. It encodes CASSQLGTSINEQFF.

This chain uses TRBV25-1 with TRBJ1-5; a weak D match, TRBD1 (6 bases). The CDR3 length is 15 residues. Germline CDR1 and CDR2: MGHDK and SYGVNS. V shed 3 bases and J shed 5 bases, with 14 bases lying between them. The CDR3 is CASSDQTGTDQPQHF. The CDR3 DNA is TGTGCCAGCAGTGACCAAACAGGGACGGATCAGCCCCAGCATTTT.

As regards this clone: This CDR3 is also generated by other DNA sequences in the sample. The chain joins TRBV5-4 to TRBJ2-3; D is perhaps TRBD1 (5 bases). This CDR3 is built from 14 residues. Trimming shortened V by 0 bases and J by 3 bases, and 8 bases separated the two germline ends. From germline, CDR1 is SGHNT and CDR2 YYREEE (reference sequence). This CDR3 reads CASSLGRGTDTQYF. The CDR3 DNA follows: TGTGCCAGCAGCTTGGGAAGGGGAACAGATACGCAGTATTTT.

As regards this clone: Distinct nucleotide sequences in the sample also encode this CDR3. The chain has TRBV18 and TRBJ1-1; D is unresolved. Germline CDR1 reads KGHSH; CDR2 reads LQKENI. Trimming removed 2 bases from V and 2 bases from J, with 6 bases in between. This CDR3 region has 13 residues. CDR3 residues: CASSPSQNTEAFF. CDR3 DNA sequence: TGTGCCAGCTCACCAAGCCAAAACACTGAAGCTTTCTTT.

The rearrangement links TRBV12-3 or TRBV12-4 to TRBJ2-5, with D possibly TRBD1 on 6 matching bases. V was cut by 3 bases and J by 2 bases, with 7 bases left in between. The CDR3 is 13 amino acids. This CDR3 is CASSFQGQETQYF. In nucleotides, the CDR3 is TGTGCCAGCAGTTTTCAGGGGCAAGAGACCCAGTACTTC.

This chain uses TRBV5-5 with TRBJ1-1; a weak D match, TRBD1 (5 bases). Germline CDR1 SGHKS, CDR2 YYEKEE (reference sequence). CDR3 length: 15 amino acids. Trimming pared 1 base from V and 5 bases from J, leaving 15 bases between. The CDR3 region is CASSLLQDPRTEAFF. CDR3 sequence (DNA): TGTGCCAGCAGCTTGCTACAGGACCCTCGAACTGAAGCTTTCTTT.

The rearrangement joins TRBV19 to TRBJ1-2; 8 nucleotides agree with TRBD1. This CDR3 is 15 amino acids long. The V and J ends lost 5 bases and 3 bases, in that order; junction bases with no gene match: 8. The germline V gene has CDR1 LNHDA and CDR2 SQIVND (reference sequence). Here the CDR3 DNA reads TGTGCCAGTAGTTTACCGGGACAGGAGGACTATGGCTACACCTTC. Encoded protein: CASSLPGQEDYGYTF.

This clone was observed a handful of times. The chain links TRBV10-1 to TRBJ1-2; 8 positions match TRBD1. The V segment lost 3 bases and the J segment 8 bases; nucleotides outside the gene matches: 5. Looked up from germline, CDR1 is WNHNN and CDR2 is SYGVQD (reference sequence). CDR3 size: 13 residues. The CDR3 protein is CASSEWTGSGYTF. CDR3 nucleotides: TGCGCCAGCAGTGAATGGACAGGGAGCGGCTACACCTTC.

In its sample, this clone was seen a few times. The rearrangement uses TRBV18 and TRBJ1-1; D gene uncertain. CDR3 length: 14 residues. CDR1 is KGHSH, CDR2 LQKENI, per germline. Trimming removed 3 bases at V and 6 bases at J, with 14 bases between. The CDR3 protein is CASSPPLRSSEAFF. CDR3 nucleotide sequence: TGTGCCAGCTCACCCCCATTGAGGTCCTCTGAAGCTTTCTTT.

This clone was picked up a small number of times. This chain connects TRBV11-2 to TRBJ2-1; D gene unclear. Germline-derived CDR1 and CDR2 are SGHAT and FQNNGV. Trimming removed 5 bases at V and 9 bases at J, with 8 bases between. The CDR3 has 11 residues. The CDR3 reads CASSTQFEQFF. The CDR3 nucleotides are TGTGCCAGCAGCACCCAGTTTGAGCAGTTCTTC.